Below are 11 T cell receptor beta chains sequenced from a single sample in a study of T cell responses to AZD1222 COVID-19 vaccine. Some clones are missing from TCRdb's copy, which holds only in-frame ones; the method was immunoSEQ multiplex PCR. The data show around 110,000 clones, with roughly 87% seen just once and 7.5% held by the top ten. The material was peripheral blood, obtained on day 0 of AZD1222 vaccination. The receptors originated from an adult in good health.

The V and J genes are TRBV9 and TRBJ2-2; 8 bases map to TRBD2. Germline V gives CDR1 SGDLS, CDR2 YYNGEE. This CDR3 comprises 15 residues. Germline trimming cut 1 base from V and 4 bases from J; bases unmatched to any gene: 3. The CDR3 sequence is CASSVSAGGTGELFF. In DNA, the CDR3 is TGTGCCAGCAGCGTATCGGCGGGGGGCACCGGGGAGCTGTTTTTT.

CDR3 residues: CASSQGGQGKGYGYTF. In DNA, the CDR3 is TGTGCCAGCAGCCAAGGAGGACAGGGGAAGGGGTATGGCTACACCTTC. This chain joins TRBV4-2 and TRBJ1-2; 9 bases are a match to TRBD1. V gave up 1 base and J gave up 5 bases; unmatched junction bases: 8. From germline, CDR1 is LGHNA and CDR2 YNFKEQ. There are 16 residues in the CDR3.

The CDR3 loop reads CASSLSGAANSPLHF. CDR3 sequence (DNA): TGTGCCAGCAGCCTATCCGGAGCCGCGAATTCACCCCTCCACTTT. V gene TRBV11-3 combines with J gene TRBJ1-6; the D is unclear. Germline V gene data show CDR1 as SGHNT and CDR2 as YENEEA. With 5 bases removed from V and 7 bases from J, the gap between germline ends came to 15 bases. The CDR3 totals 15 residues.

This CDR3 reads CSVAGASETQYF. The CDR3 nucleotides read TGCAGCGTCGCGGGGGCGTCGGAGACCCAGTACTTC. This rearrangement joins TRBV29-1 to TRBJ2-5; possible D gene TRBD2, 7 bases. CDR1 and CDR2 (germline): SQVTM, ANQGSEA. Deletions cut 6 bases from V and 5 bases from J, with 13 bases between. This CDR3 contains 12 residues.

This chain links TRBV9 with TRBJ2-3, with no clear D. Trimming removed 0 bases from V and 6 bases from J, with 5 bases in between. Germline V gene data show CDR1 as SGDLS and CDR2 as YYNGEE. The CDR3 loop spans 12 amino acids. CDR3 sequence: CASSVAGDTQYF. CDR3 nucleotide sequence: TGTGCCAGCAGCGTAGCCGGGGATACGCAGTATTTT. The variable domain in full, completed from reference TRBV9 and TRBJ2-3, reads DSGVTQTPKHLITATGQRVTLRCSPRSGDLSVYWYQQSLDQGLQFLIQYYNGEERAKGNILERFSAQQFPDLHSELNLSSLELGDSALYFCASSVAGDTQYFGPGTRLTVL.

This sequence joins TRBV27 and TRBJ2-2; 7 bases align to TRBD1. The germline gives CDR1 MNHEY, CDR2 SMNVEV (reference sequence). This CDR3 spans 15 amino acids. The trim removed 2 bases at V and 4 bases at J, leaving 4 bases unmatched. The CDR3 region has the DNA TGTGCCAGCAGTTTAACGGCAGGGGGCACCGGGGAGCTGTTTTTT. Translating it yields CASSLTAGGTGELFF.

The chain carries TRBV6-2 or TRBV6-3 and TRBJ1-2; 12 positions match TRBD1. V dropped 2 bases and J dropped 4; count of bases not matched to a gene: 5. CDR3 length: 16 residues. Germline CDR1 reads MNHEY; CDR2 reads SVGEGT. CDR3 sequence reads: CASSYEVGQGAYGYTF. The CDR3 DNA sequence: TGTGCCAGCAGTTACGAAGTGGGACAGGGGGCCTATGGCTACACCTTC.

CDR3 nucleotides: TGTGCCAGCAGCCCCGGGGGGGCGGGAGTCCTCATCACCGGGGAGCTGTTTTTT. Its translation is CASSPGGAGVLITGELFF. The V and J genes are TRBV28 and TRBJ2-2; TRBD2 matches 8 bases. The CDR3 length is 18 residues. CDR1 is MDHEN, CDR2 SYDVKM, per germline. Trimming cost V 6 bases and J 4 bases; bases outside gene matches: 16.

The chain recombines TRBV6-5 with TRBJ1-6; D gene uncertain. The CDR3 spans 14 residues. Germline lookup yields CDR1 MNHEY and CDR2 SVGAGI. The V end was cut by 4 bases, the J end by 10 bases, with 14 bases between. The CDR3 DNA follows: TGTGCCAGCAGTTTAAAGGGCGAAAAATCACCCCTCCACTTT. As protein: CASSLKGEKSPLHF.

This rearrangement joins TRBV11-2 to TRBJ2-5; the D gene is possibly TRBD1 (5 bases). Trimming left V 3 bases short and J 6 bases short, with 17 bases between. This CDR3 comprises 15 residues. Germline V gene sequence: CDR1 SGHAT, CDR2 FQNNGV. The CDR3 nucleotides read TGTGCCAGCAGCTTGAGTGAGGACAAGGCGAAGACCCAGTACTTC. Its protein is CASSLSEDKAKTQYF.

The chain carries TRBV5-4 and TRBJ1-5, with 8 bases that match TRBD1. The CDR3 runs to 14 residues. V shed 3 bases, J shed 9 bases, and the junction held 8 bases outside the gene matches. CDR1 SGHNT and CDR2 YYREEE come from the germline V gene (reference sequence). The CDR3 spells CASSSDRGQGPQHF. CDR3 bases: TGTGCCAGCAGCTCCGACAGGGGTCAAGGGCCCCAGCATTTT.